This T cell receptor (beta chain) was obtained from a study of blood T cell repertoires in COVID-19. Study-level information: Italy, Spain and the United States were the sources of the convalescent and acute COVID-19 samples. The analysed material was cDNA or gDNA that came from T cells, B-cell-depleted T cells, or PBMCs.

Trimming cost V 7 bases and J 1 base; bases outside gene matches: 9. Germline V lookup: CDR1 GTSNPN, CDR2 SVGIG (reference sequence). This CDR3 has 14 amino acids. In the source study's methods: Scientists estimated how many nucleated cells there were by amplifying reference gene primers. The table came from immunoSEQ multiplex PCR; TCRdb's copy has only in-frame clones and leaves some out. V, J and clone size are taken as reported in that table, and D and trimming were inferred from the DNA itself. The sample yields approximately 400,000 clones, more than 75% seen once. This sequence was found in a human donor with acute or convalescent COVID-19. The donor label of this sample is uncertain. Sequenced: peripheral blood. The chain employs TRBV30 and TRBJ1-2; TRBD1 aligns across 7 bases. The DNA of the CDR3 is TGTGCCTACACAGGGGCGAGCCTTAACTATGGCTACACCTTC. Protein product: CAYTGASLNYGYTF.